One and the same sample provided the 8 T cell receptor beta chains below, sequenced in a study of blood T cells in healthy people across ages. Sample-barcoded 5' priming and a J-beta primer mix drove a second PCR of 7 to 11 cycles. TCRdb fed the 5' RACE reads into MiXCR, producing one record per CDR3 protein. The sample shows over a million distinct CDR3 sequences, about 25% of them seen only once. These same data were also listed under a study on T cells of mothers and their children.

Sequenced input: blood. The receptor set was obtained from a girl aged 2-10 years in good health.

The chain uses TRBV12-3 or TRBV12-4 and TRBJ2-1; possible D gene TRBD2, 6 bases. The CDR3 is 14 amino acids. Trimming removed 8 bases from V and 4 bases from J, with 15 bases in between. The CDR3 sequence is CASGGDQRYNEQFF. The CDR3 DNA follows: TGTGCCAGCGGAGGGGACCAACGTTACAATGAGCAGTTCTTC.

This clonotype was seen a handful of times. The rearrangement uses TRBV9 and TRBJ2-5, with TRBD2 as a possible D gene (6 bases). Germline-derived CDR1 and CDR2 are SGDLS and YYNGEE. The CDR3 is 15 amino acids. V lost 3 bases, J lost 5 bases, and 17 bases lay in between. In DNA form, the CDR3 reads TGTGCCAGCAGCGAATCTAGCGCTTGGGGGGAGACCCAGTACTTC. It is translated as CASSESSAWGETQYF.

The rearrangement joins TRBV12-3 or TRBV12-4 to TRBJ2-2; D possibly corresponds to TRBD1 (5 bases). Trimming pared 6 bases from V and 1 base from J, leaving 9 bases between. The CDR3 has 14 amino acids. Written as DNA, the CDR3 is TGTGCCAGCAGACTTAGGGGGAACACCGGGGAGCTGTTTTTT. It yields the protein CASRLRGNTGELFF.

The table lists this clonotype with a few counts. The chain has TRBV6-5 and TRBJ1-2; 9 nucleotides match TRBD1. V dropped 6 bases and J dropped 7; count of bases not matched to a gene: 6. The CDR3 loop spans 13 amino acids. Germline CDR1 is MNHEY and CDR2 is SVGAGI. As DNA, the CDR3 is TGTGCCAGCAGCCCCGGGACAGGGACTGGCTACACCTTC. Translated, it gives CASSPGTGTGYTF.

In nucleotides, the CDR3 is TGTGCCAGCAGCTTACGGTTAGCGGGGGGGTCTTTGGATACGCAGTATTTT. Protein sequence: CASSLRLAGGSLDTQYF. The chain combines TRBV7-2 with TRBJ2-3; 11 nucleotides match TRBD2. CDR3 length equals 17 residues. Unmatched junction bases numbered 10, after V lost 2 bases and J lost 6 bases. Germline CDR1 and CDR2: SGHTA and FQGNSA.

The CDR3 reads CASSFWDREVEDTQYF. DNA of the CDR3: TGCGCCAGCAGCTTCTGGGACAGGGAAGTAGAAGATACGCAGTATTTT. The chain joins TRBV5-1 to TRBJ2-3; TRBD1 aligns across 9 bases. The CDR3 consists of 16 residues. V dropped 2 bases and J dropped 5; count of bases not matched to a gene: 9. Germline V lookup: CDR1 SGHRS, CDR2 YFSETQ. The full variable domain, its missing parts supplied by reference TRBV5-1 and TRBJ2-3, is KAGVTQTPRYLIKTRGQQVTLSCSPISGHRSVSWYQQTPGQGLQFLFEYFSETQRNKGNFPGRFSGRQFSNSRSEMNVSTLELGDSALYLCASSFWDREVEDTQYFGPGTRLTVL.

J is TRBJ2-7 and V is TRBV7-9; D is possibly TRBD2 (5 bases). The V gene lost 7 bases and the J gene lost 2 bases, with 15 bases spanning the gap. Germline V gene lookup returns CDR1 SEHNR and CDR2 FQNEAQ (reference sequence). The CDR3 has 14 residues. The CDR3 protein is CASIGLSFPYEQYF. CDR3 coding DNA: TGTGCCAGCATCGGACTGTCGTTTCCCTACGAGCAGTACTTC.

This clonotype was counted a few times. The chain has TRBV28 and TRBJ1-1; perhaps TRBD1 as D (5 bases). This CDR3 contains 17 residues. Germline lookup yields CDR1 MDHEN and CDR2 SYDVKM. Trimming took 3 bases from V and 0 from J, leaving 17 bases between them. The CDR3 spells CASSFRASWDLNTEAFF. The CDR3 region has the DNA TGTGCCAGCAGTTTTCGAGCAAGTTGGGACTTGAACACTGAAGCTTTCTTT.